The rows below give T cell receptor beta chains drawn from one sample of a study of graft-versus-host responses after intestinal transplantation. Using immunoSEQ multiplex PCR, the repertoire was profiled, and TCRdb retains in-frame clones only, with some absent. The sample comprises about 85,000 clones, less than 95% of which are singletons, and 6% to 9% rests with the top ten. The antigens these receptors bind are not known. The starting material was unstimulated CD8+ T cells sorted from spleen or lymph node cells, obtained before transplant. These receptors all come from a human donor who was the organ donor for an intestinal transplant. CDR3s include the opening cysteine and the closing phenylalanine or tryptophan. Part of the rows lack a size; the others show once, few, many or a class for expanded clones.

V	size	J	length	CDR3
TRBV6-1	NA	TRBJ2-3	16	CASSENRGPSTDTQYF
TRBV7-3	NA	TRBJ2-1	16	CASSFASALGYNEQFF
TRBV10-3	NA	TRBJ2-7	14	CAIRDLKREGEQYF
TRBV9	NA	TRBJ1-1	14	CASSVGGRGTEAFF
TRBV7-7	NA	TRBJ2-5	16	CASSPTSNHNQETQYF
TRBV5-4	NA	TRBJ1-2	15	CASSLGDRGAYGYTF
TRBV2	NA	TRBJ2-1	12	CASSDLVNEQFF
TRBV18	NA	TRBJ1-1	17	CASSPRVRGLVNTEAFF
TRBV11-2	NA	TRBJ2-7	19	CASSLGYSGLAGLGYEQYF
TRBV4-1	NA	TRBJ1-2	15	CASSQDHRGLYGYTF
TRBV5-1	NA	TRBJ1-2	14	CASSFPGSNYGYTF
TRBV5-5	NA	TRBJ1-1	13	CASRDRVGTEAFF
TRBV29-1	few	TRBJ1-1	11	CSARVNTEAFF
TRBV4-1	NA	TRBJ2-2	18	CASSQWFGGELFTGELFF
TRBV7-9	once	TRBJ2-1	13	CASSPDSVNEQFF
TRBV12-1	NA	TRBJ1-1	14	CASSPNRRNTEAFF
TRBV27	NA	TRBJ1-1	13	CASSIFPGTEAFF
TRBV7-6	NA	TRBJ2-3	19	CASSPGGDRGPVFLDTQYF
TRBV6-5	NA	TRBJ2-7	13	CASSYSFAYEQYF
TRBV6-5	NA	TRBJ1-1	14	CASSEWEANTEAFF
TRBV6-5	NA	TRBJ2-7	15	CASSLGQGGSYEQYF
TRBV6-1	NA	TRBJ1-6	16	CASSEPQGHYNSPLHF
TRBV5-6	NA	TRBJ2-1	14	CASSLVVSPNEQFF
TRBV13	NA	TRBJ2-3	13	CASSLESTDTQYF
TRBV4-1	NA	TRBJ2-2	13	CASSPSLSGELFF
TRBV19	once	TRBJ1-2	15	CASSSRTGGNYGYTF
TRBV4-1	NA	TRBJ2-2	16	CASRPAGVSNTGELFF